This T cell receptor (beta chain) was recovered during a study of vaccination effects on CD4 cells after COVID-19. Whole-study results and caveats: Clones induced by infection and by vaccine showed marked clonal contraction late after vaccination.

Trimming removed 0 bases from V and 7 bases from J; junction bases left unmatched: 9. Germline V CDR1 and CDR2: SGHTA, FQGNSA. The CDR3 consists of 16 residues. Antigen-specific CD4+ T cells were expanded with viral peptide pools in the ViraFEST assay before sequencing. Culture lasted 10 days before CD4+ T cell isolation. The person had a PCR-confirmed SARS-CoV-2 infection during March to December 2020. Either the BNT162b2 or mRNA-1273 vaccine was given to participants in two doses. Half-medium exchanges with IL-2 medium took place on days 3 and 7. Sequenced by immunoSEQ multiplex PCR; TCRdb stores in-frame clones only, minus some. The sample lists 14,000 or so clones; roughly 78% were seen once. Regarding this clone: As yet, its antigen is unknown.

Sequenced here: CD4+ T cells from PBMCs cultured with HCoV-NL63 spike peptides, sampled after COVID-19 vaccination. This clonotype was sampled from a human donor who had a prior SARS-CoV-2 infection. J is TRBJ2-1 and V is TRBV7-2; TRBD2 agrees at 7 bases. Here the CDR3 reads CASSLAGGVGGNEQFF. The CDR3 nucleotides are TGTGCCAGCAGCTTAGCGGGAGGAGTGGGGGGGAATGAGCAGTTCTTC.